This TCR beta chain was obtained from a study of radiation and T cells in renal cell carcinoma. General study points: No pretreatment tumor biopsies were available for baseline clonotypes.

Described time point: blood 4 weeks post-SBRT, at nephrectomy. The treatment was: 15 Gy SBRT to primary tumor, nephrectomy 4 weeks later. Nephrectomy followed 15 Gy stereotactic body radiation by 4 weeks. The patient's renal cell carcinoma had clear cell pathology. This clone has only one observation. Its target is unknown. Profiled with immunoSEQ multiplex PCR; TCRdb holds only in-frame clones, not every one. The sample carries over 60,000 clones, 83% recorded once. This CDR3 is built from 13 residues. With 6 bases removed from V and 2 bases from J, the gap between germline ends came to 9 bases. Looked up from germline, CDR1 is SGHTA and CDR2 is FQGNSA.

This specimen consisted of blood, obtained from a patient whose treatment included radiotherapy and nephrectomy. The gene calls are TRBV7-2 and TRBJ2-3, with D perhaps TRBD1 (5 bases). The receptor was isolated from an older woman with renal cell carcinoma. This CDR3 reads CASSSQVTDTQYF. As DNA, the CDR3 is TGTGCCAGCAGTTCACAGGTCACAGATACGCAGTATTTT.